The sample holds many counts of the clone carrying this T cell receptor (beta chain). The antigen is unknown. CDR3 length: 15 residues. Germline V gives CDR1 MDHEN, CDR2 SYDVKM. Trimming took 7 bases from V and 5 from J, leaving 18 bases between them. Researchers attached unique molecular identifiers to individual cDNA molecules. MiXCR, applied by TCRdb to the 5' RACE reads, yields one record per CDR3 protein. The sample carries under 35,000 distinct CDR3 sequences, about 3% recorded once. The data were taken from a study of early T cells in non-severe SARS-CoV-2 infection. Study at large: Chains from this unsorted whole-blood bulk RNA could not be paired.

Regarding the study as a whole: Missing private and CD4 specificities, VDJdb matching favored anti-spike CD8 responses.

J is TRBJ2-1 and V is TRBV28, with D possibly matching TRBD1 (9 bases). This TCR came from an adult who was a healthcare worker with PCR-confirmed SARS-CoV-2 infection or an uninfected control (not recorded which). Material for sequencing was whole blood. The CDR3 DNA reads as TGTGCCAGCATAGCGGGACAGGGTAGGGACAATGAGCAGTTCTTC. Translated: CASIAGQGRDNEQFF. The variable domain in full, with the rest retrieved from reference TRBV28 and TRBJ2-1, is DVKVTQSSRYLVKRTGEKVFLECVQDMDHENMFWYRQDPGLGLRLIYFSYDVKMKEKGDIPEGYSVSREKKERFSLILESASTNQTSMYLCASIAGQGRDNEQFFGPGTRLTVL.